Below, 9 T cell receptor beta chains from the same sample are listed, as sequenced in a study of T-cell reconstitution after alpha-beta-depleted transplantation in children. Unique molecular identifiers were used to barcode this TCRbeta library. From the PCR reads, TCRdb called clonotypes with MiXCR, one entry per CDR3 protein. Counted here are approximately 630,000 distinct CDR3 sequences, about an eighth occurring once; the ten biggest clones make up 0.79%. Sequencing was performed on PBMCs, taken before TCRalphabeta/CD19-depleted stem cell transplant. These receptors all stem from a girl aged 2 to 10 with congenital amegakaryocytic thrombocytopenia, due to receive a stem cell transplant.

This clonotype was seen ten or more times. The genes are TRBV12-3 or TRBV12-4 and TRBJ1-5; D perhaps matches TRBD1 (5 bases). The CDR3 length is 13 residues. Deletions cut 5 bases from V and 5 bases from J, with 10 bases between. The CDR3 protein is CASSIGGDQPQHF. The CDR3 coding sequence is TGTGCCAGCAGTATCGGGGGGGATCAGCCCCAGCATTTT.

This clonotype appeared many times. The chain uses TRBV20-1 and TRBJ2-4; D remains unclear. Germline CDR1 DFQATT, CDR2 SNEGSKA (reference sequence). Between the trimmed V and J ends, which lost 0 bases and 6 bases, there was a span of 9 bases. This CDR3 is 13 amino acids long. Here the CDR3 DNA reads TGCAGTGCTAGAGATCCCATACCAAACATTCAGTACTTC. Translation: CSARDPIPNIQYF.

The chain has TRBV20-1 and TRBJ2-5; 7 positions match TRBD2. V gave up 4 bases and J gave up 4 bases; unmatched junction bases: 9. Germline CDR1 is DFQATT and CDR2 is SNEGSKA (reference sequence). The CDR3 spans 14 residues. This CDR3 reads CSATPLRGRETQYF. The DNA of the CDR3 is TGCAGTGCTACCCCATTGCGGGGGAGAGAGACCCAGTACTTC.

DNA of the CDR3: TGCAGAGCCAATAATAACTCTGGAAACACCATATATTTT. This codes for CRANNNSGNTIYF. The chain combines TRBV20-1 with TRBJ1-3; D remains ambiguous. The CDR3 spans 13 residues. Germline CDR1 and CDR2: DFQATT and SNEGSKA (reference sequence).

This clonotype has more than one count but fewer than ten. V gene TRBV20-1 combines with J gene TRBJ2-7, with 8 bases fitting TRBD1. CDR1 and CDR2 from the germline V gene are DFQATT and SNEGSKA (reference sequence). Germline trimming cut 2 bases from V and 4 bases from J; bases unmatched to any gene: 7. The CDR3 covers 14 residues. The CDR3 nucleotides read TGCAGTGCTAGAACGGGGACAGGAGCTTACGAGCAGTACTTC. Encoded protein: CSARTGTGAYEQYF.

This clonotype was recorded many times. V and J are TRBV25-1 and TRBJ2-5; 12 nucleotides line up with TRBD2. Trimming removed 4 bases from V and 5 bases from J; junction bases left unmatched: 11. This CDR3 region has 17 residues. From germline, CDR1 is MGHDK and CDR2 SYGVNS. CDR3 sequence: CASSALPTSGSIETQYF. CDR3 DNA: TGTGCCAGCAGTGCCCTCCCGACTAGCGGGAGTATTGAGACCCAGTACTTC.

This clonotype was recorded a few times. V is TRBV12-3 or TRBV12-4 and J is TRBJ2-7; TRBD1 agrees at 9 bases. Trimming removed 6 bases from V and 3 bases from J; junction bases left unmatched: 18. The CDR3 sequence is 18 residues long. The CDR3: CASSPGTGKWGDVYEQYF. CDR3 bases: TGTGCCAGCAGCCCCGGGACAGGGAAATGGGGGGACGTCTACGAGCAGTACTTC.

The chain is built from TRBV7-1 and TRBJ2-5; the match to TRBD2 covers 12 bases. TRBV7-1 has ORF status, its function being uncertain. This CDR3 comprises 22 residues. The J segment lost 5 bases and the V segment lost 3 bases, leaving 25 bases of the junction unmatched. Here the CDR3 reads CASSSRRKISTLAGGYGETQYF. CDR3 in DNA: TGTGCCAGCAGCTCCCGGAGGAAAATATCCACTCTAGCGGGAGGGTACGGGGAGACCCAGTACTTC.

The chain is built from TRBV7-2 and TRBJ2-3; D gene unclear. V lost 0 bases and J lost 1, with 5 bases in between. The germline gives CDR1 SGHTA, CDR2 FQGNSA. This CDR3 is 14 amino acids long. As DNA, the CDR3 is TGTGCCAGCAGCTTAGCCCTGCGCACAGATACGCAGTATTTT. It specifies CASSLALRTDTQYF.